This T cell receptor (beta chain) was found in a study of T-cell memory formation after mild COVID-19 (dated by TCRdb to about 2021). Study-level background: Most TCR sequence clusters were specific to one of the two donors. T-cell clones expanding and contracting after mild COVID-19 in a couple of donors were tracked by longitudinal TCRalpha and TCRbeta repertoire sequencing. Two young, previously healthy adult volunteers, one female and one male, were included in the cohort. What the authors observed across the whole study: The study included only a couple of mild cases, and larger cohorts that include severe cases with pre-infection samples were judged to be necessary. Balanced CD4/CD8 phenotypes were observed for clones contracting from day 15 to 85, whereas a bias towards CD4+ was observed for a second wave of clones expanding from day 15 to 37. Contracting CD4+ clones appeared mostly in the CM and EM memory subsets, whereas CD8+ clones were enriched in EMRA. SARS-CoV-2 specificity was not confirmed for the second-wave clones peaking on day 37. Some responding clones were found in pre-infection memory, which suggests that pre-existing cross-reactive memory T cells took part in the SARS-CoV-2 response.

TCRdb shows the sequencer as Illumina NovaSeq 6000. TCRalpha and TCRbeta cDNA libraries were built by 5'RACE with constant-segment primers, adding sample barcodes and unique molecular identifiers. RNA was extracted from every sample with Trizol reagent. Amplification of the libraries took two PCR steps, and the second step added a second sample barcode plus Illumina TruSeq adapters. The libraries were sequenced on an Illumina NovaSeq using 2 x 150 bp paired-end reads. The paper's data handling went like this. Reads were demultiplexed and collapsed into UMI-guided consensus sequences with migec v1.2.7. With mixcr v2.1.11, UMI consensuses were aligned to TRA and TRB V and J templates and assembled into clonotypes. A clonotype was counted as expanded or contracted only when both edgeR and NoisET called the clonotype significant, with the noise models trained on biological replicates. For edgeR calls, the thresholds were a false discovery rate-adjusted p below 0.01 and a log2 fold-change of 1. As an exploratory analysis of dynamics, max-normalized trajectories of the 1000 most abundant clonotypes were examined by PCA with hierarchical clustering. Separately sequenced CD4+ and CD8+ repertoires were used to assign a CD4 or CD8 phenotype to each responding clone. The public sequencing data were trimmed at Q25 with fastp and processed into clonotypes with MiXCR by TCRdb, which kept only in-frame beta chains. Each entry merges the rows of one CDR3 protein and shows their most common DNA and genes. For this entry, the V and J calls and clone size follow TCRdb and not the study's own pipeline. This sample comprises about 55,000 distinct CDR3 sequences, 9% to 9.5% of them detected only once. The ten biggest clones cover 1.2% of the sample.

Notes on this clonotype: Its cognate antigen has yet to be identified. Qualities for individual bases were not recorded, and no much larger clone is one base off.

Ficoll-Paque density gradient centrifugation was used to isolate PBMCs. Trimmed from V: 3 bases; trimmed from J: 6 bases; junction bases lacking a gene match: 11. There are 15 amino acids in the CDR3, from cysteine to phenylalanine inclusive. The CDR3 DNA has 45 bases and is translated from base 1. Via the germline V gene (reference sequence), CDR1 is DFQATT and CDR2 SNEGSKA. The sequencing sample was made of PBMCs or a T cell subset sorted from them (not recorded which). The sequence is built from TRBV20-1 and TRBJ2-1; a stretch of 7 junction bases matches TRBD1. The clonotype was recovered from a man between 18 and 35 years old who had mild COVID-19 (a few samples of this study predate the infection). The sample titles of this study are shuffled in the database, so cell type and time point are left out; the donor was told from shared clones. The CDR3 amino acid sequence is: CSASPPQGSLNEQFF. The DNA reads TGCAGTGCTAGCCCCCCACAGGGGTCCCTCAATGAGCAGTTCTTC.